This paragraph reports one T cell receptor beta chain. Antigen specificity is unknown. Patients were aged 18 to 65, had disease duration under 2 months, and had newly diagnosed hyperthyroidism. This record comes from a study of T cells in Graves' hyperthyroidism and ophthalmopathy. Whole-study results and caveats: Ophthalmopathy onset followed model prediction by a median approximately 5.9 months.

Researchers took RNA transcripts and amplified the TCR beta CDR3 regions from them. The HTBI primer set served for first-round RT-PCR of the TCR CDR3. TCRdb used MiXCR to reprocess the multiplex PCR reads, holding one entry per CDR3 protein. In the table there are roughly 700,000 distinct CDR3 sequences, 15% to 20% of which are singletons. The V gene's germline CDR1 is SGHTA and CDR2 FQGNSA. V lost 2 bases and J lost 3, with 4 bases in between. The CDR3 runs 12 residues. The rearrangement links TRBV7-2 to TRBJ1-2, with unresolved D. Material for sequencing was blood. This TCR was recovered from a man over 45 with Graves' hyperthyroidism. The CDR3 DNA reads as TGTGCCAGCAGCTTATCCTACTATGGCTACACCTTC. Translating it yields CASSLSYYGYTF.